This entry lists 14 T cell receptor beta chains sequenced from one sample in a study of T cells in Graves' hyperthyroidism and ophthalmopathy. TCR beta CDR3 region amplification was performed from RNA transcripts. When the TCR CDR3 underwent first-round RT-PCR, the HTBI primer set was used. TCRdb reprocessed the multiplex PCR reads via MiXCR and lists one record per CDR3 protein. This repertoire shows hundreds of thousands of distinct CDR3 sequences, roughly 14% found once; its top ten account for 4.3%. Sequenced material: blood. The receptors shown here come from a woman between 40 and 55 years old with Graves' ophthalmopathy.

This clonotype has a count of ten or more. This chain uses TRBV6-1 with TRBJ1-1; D is undetermined. Germline V lookup: CDR1 MNHNS, CDR2 SASEGT. With 6 bases removed from V and 4 bases from J, the gap between germline ends came to 18 bases. The CDR3 length is 15 residues. CDR3 coding DNA: TGTGCCAGCAGCCCCGACCGGGCCCGGGGCACTGAAGCTTTCTTT. Its protein product is CASSPDRARGTEAFF.

This clonotype was detected ten times or more. The CDR3 spells CASRNPEIVNTGELFF. CDR3 DNA: TGTGCCAGTAGGAATCCTGAGATAGTGAACACCGGGGAGCTGTTTTTT. The J gene is TRBJ2-2, the V gene TRBV19; D is unclear. With 6 bases removed from V and 1 base from J, the gap between germline ends came to 15 bases. Germline CDR1 reads LNHDA; CDR2 reads SQIVND (reference sequence). The CDR3 runs 16 residues.

At least ten counts were recorded for this clonotype. The chain employs TRBV12-3 or TRBV12-4 and TRBJ2-7; D uncertain. With 3 bases removed from V and 3 bases from J, the gap between germline ends came to 9 bases. The CDR3 runs to 13 residues. CDR3 nucleotides: TGTGCCAGCAGTTTCCAATACGTCTACGAGCAGTACTTC. This encodes CASSFQYVYEQYF.

This clonotype was picked up many times. The chain carries TRBV29-1 and TRBJ1-1; D ambiguous. Germline CDR1 and CDR2: SQVTM and ANQGSEA. Trimming took off 7 bases at V and 13 bases at J, with 10 bases between the two ends. The CDR3 is made up of 8 amino acids. Here the CDR3 reads CSAGVDFF. The CDR3 nucleotides read TGCAGCGCCGGGGTGGATTTCTTT. The full variable domain, in which reference TRBV29-1 and TRBJ1-1 provide the parts outside the CDR3, is SAVISQKPSRDICQRGTSLTIQCQVDSQVTMMFWYRQQPGQSLTLIATANQGSEATYESGFVIDKFPISRPNLTFSTLTVSNMSPEDSSIYLCSAGVDFFGQGTRLTVV.

This clonotype was seen at least ten times. CDR3: CASQTGGGELFF. The CDR3 DNA reads as TGTGCCTCCCAAACGGGCGGCGGGGAGCTGTTTTTT. The chain joins TRBV6-2 or TRBV6-3 to TRBJ2-2; D is ambiguous. Germline loops: CDR1 MNHEY, CDR2 SVGEGT. V gave up 11 bases and J gave up 7 bases, with 14 bases separating them. The CDR3 loop spans 12 amino acids.

This clonotype was observed at least ten times. V and J are TRBV7-9 and TRBJ1-1; D unresolved. Germline CDR1 and CDR2: SEHNR and FQNEAQ (reference sequence). V lost 5 bases to trimming and J lost 5 bases, with 15 bases between them. CDR3 length equals 14 residues. The CDR3 sequence is CASSPAYKGTEAFF. As DNA, the CDR3 is TGTGCCAGCAGCCCGGCTTACAAAGGGACTGAAGCTTTCTTT. Using reference TRBV7-9 and TRBJ1-1 for the parts outside the CDR3, the full variable domain is DTGVSQNPRHKITKRGQNVTFRCDPISEHNRLYWYRQTLGQGPEFLTYFQNEAQLEKSRLLSDRFSAERPKGSFSTLEIQRTEQGDSAMYLCASSPAYKGTEAFFGQGTRLTVV.

This clonotype was counted ten times or more. J is TRBJ2-7 and V is TRBV6-1, with 13 bases that match TRBD2. The CDR3 totals 15 residues. Germline trimming cut 5 bases from V and 5 bases from J; bases unmatched to any gene: 6. Germline V gives CDR1 MNHNS, CDR2 SASEGT. CDR3: CASSLTSGRIHEQYF. The CDR3 nucleotides are TGTGCCAGCAGTCTGACTAGCGGGAGGATCCACGAGCAGTACTTC.

This clonotype was seen more than once but under ten times. The chain has TRBV12-3 or TRBV12-4 and TRBJ2-7; 8 bases map to TRBD2. V lost 6 bases and J lost 1; bases outside the gene matches: 8. This CDR3 has 15 residues. CDR3 bases: TGTGCCAGCAGAGACACTAGCGGTGAATCCTACGAGCAGTACTTC. Protein product: CASRDTSGESYEQYF.

This clonotype was seen only a few times. The V and J genes are TRBV29-1 and TRBJ2-7, with D perhaps matching TRBD2 (6 bases). The V end was cut by 3 bases, the J end by 6 bases, with 12 bases between. Germline assignment: CDR1 SQVTM and CDR2 ANQGSEA. The length of the CDR3 is 12 residues. CDR3 sequence: CSVDKTRGEQYF. The CDR3 DNA is TGCAGCGTTGATAAGACTAGAGGCGAGCAGTACTTC.

Many counts were recorded for this clonotype. This rearrangement joins TRBV12-3 or TRBV12-4 to TRBJ1-2; D gene unclear. V lost 9 bases and J lost 6, with 14 bases in between. The CDR3 consists of 12 residues. CDR3 sequence reads: CASSPPWDGYTF. For the CDR3, the DNA is TGTGCCAGTAGTCCCCCATGGGATGGCTACACCTTC.

In its sample, this clonotype was seen many times. The chain is built from TRBV20-1 and TRBJ2-7; 7 nucleotides align to TRBD2. The CDR3 loop spans 12 amino acids. The V segment lost 7 bases and the J segment 5 bases; nucleotides outside the gene matches: 8. Per germline, CDR1 DFQATT and CDR2 SNEGSKA (reference sequence). CDR3 loop: CSDLRAGDEQYF. The CDR3, as DNA: TGCAGTGACCTGAGGGCGGGAGACGAGCAGTACTTC.

CDR3 residues: CASSSTPSEAFF. The CDR3 DNA reads as TGTGCCAGCAGCTCGACCCCATCTGAAGCTTTCTTT. The rearrangement uses TRBV7-9 and TRBJ1-1; D gene uncertain. This CDR3 is built from 12 residues. Germline CDR1 reads SEHNR; CDR2 reads FQNEAQ (reference sequence). V was shortened by 4 bases and J by 6 bases, with 9 bases between the two germline ends.

This clonotype was seen many times. The rearrangement uses TRBV29-1 and TRBJ2-7; D gene unclear. Trimming removed 6 bases from V and 2 bases from J, with 11 bases in between. This CDR3 has 12 residues. Per germline, CDR1 SQVTM and CDR2 ANQGSEA. The CDR3, as DNA: TGCAGCGTGATGGAGAGCACCTACGAGCAGTACTTC. Its translation: CSVMESTYEQYF.

The chain combines TRBV11-3 with TRBJ2-5; D may be TRBD1 or TRBD2 (6 bases each). Per the germline V gene, CDR1 is SGHNT and CDR2 is YENEEA. The CDR3 is 15 amino acids. The V end was cut by 1 base, the J end by 2 bases, with 11 bases between. CDR3 protein: CASSLGGDKQETQYF. The DNA of the CDR3 is TGTGCCAGCAGCTTAGGGGGGGACAAACAAGAGACCCAGTACTTC.